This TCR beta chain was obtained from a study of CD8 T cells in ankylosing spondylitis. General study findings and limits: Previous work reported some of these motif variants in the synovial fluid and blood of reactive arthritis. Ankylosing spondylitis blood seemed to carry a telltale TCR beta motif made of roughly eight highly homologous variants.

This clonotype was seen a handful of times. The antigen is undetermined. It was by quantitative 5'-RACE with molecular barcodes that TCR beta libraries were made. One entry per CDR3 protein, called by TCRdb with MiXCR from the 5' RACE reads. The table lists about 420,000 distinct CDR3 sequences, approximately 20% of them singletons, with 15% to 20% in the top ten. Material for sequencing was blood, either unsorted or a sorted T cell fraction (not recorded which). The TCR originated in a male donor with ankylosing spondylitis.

The CDR3 sequence: CASSLVSGRVPEQYF. The CDR3 nucleotides read TGCGCCAGCAGCCTGGTTAGCGGGAGAGTTCCCGAGCAGTACTTC. The chain joins TRBV5-1 to TRBJ2-7; 9 bases agree with TRBD2. The CDR3 contains 15 residues. The V segment lost 4 bases and the J segment 6 bases; nucleotides outside the gene matches: 11. Germline CDR1 SGHRS, CDR2 YFSETQ.